Sequencing of this T cell receptor (beta chain) was carried out in a study of blood T cells in healthy people across ages. It was with a sample-barcoded 5' primer and a J-beta primer mix that a second PCR of about 7 to 12 cycles was run. TCRdb itself ran the 5' RACE reads through MiXCR, one entry per CDR3 protein. This table holds about 1.4 million distinct CDR3 sequences, roughly 60% found once. This CDR3 comprises 12 residues. V was cut by 2 bases and J by 14 bases, with 10 bases left in between. This clonotype originated in a man aged 18 to 30 in good health. Sequenced: blood. V and J are TRBV12-3 or TRBV12-4 and TRBJ1-6; no firm D call. The CDR3 sequence: CASSLSTNTLHF. The CDR3 region has the DNA TGTGCCAGCAGTTTAAGTACGAATACCCTCCACTTT.